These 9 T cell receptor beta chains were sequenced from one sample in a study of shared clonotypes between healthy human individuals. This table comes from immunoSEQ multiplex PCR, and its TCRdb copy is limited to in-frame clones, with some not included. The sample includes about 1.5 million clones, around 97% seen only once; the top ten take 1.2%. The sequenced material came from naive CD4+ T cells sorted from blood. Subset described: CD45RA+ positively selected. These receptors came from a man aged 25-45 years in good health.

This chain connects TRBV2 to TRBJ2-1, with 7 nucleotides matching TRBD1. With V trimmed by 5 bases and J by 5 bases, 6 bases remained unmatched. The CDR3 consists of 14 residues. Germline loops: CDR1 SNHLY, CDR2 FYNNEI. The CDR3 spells CASSNYRGNNEQFF. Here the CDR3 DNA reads TGTGCCAGCAGTAACTACAGGGGAAACAATGAGCAGTTCTTC.

CDR3: CASSLDPLSTDTQYF. CDR3 DNA: TGTGCCAGCAGCTTAGATCCCCTGAGCACAGATACGCAGTATTTT. The chain carries TRBV11-3 and TRBJ2-3; D is ambiguous. The CDR3 is 15 residues long. V was trimmed by 0 bases and J by 0 bases, leaving 7 bases between them. The germline CDR1 and CDR2 sequences are SGHNT and YENEEA. Filled out from reference TRBV11-3 and TRBJ2-3, the complete variable domain reads EAGVVQSPRYKIIEKKQPVAFWCNPISGHNTLYWYLQNLGQGPELLIRYENEEAVDDSQLPKDRFSAERLKGVDSTLKIQPAELGDSAVYLCASSLDPLSTDTQYFGPGTRLTVL.

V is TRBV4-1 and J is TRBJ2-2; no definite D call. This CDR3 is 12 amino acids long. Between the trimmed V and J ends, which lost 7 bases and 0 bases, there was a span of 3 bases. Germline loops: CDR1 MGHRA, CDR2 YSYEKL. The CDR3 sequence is CASTSNTGELFF. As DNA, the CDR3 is TGCGCCAGCACCTCGAACACCGGGGAGCTGTTTTTT.

The chain's CDR3 is CASSLDGGREAFF. As DNA, the CDR3 is TGTGCCAGCAGCTTAGATGGGGGCAGGGAAGCTTTCTTT. V gene TRBV7-9 combines with J gene TRBJ1-1, with D maybe TRBD1 (6 bases). This CDR3 spans 13 amino acids. Looked up from germline, CDR1 is SEHNR and CDR2 is FQNEAQ (reference sequence). V lost 1 base, J lost 8 bases, and 11 bases lay in between.

CDR3 sequence reads: CASSVLLASTDTQYF. Here the CDR3 DNA reads TGTGCCAGCAGCGTACTACTAGCTAGCACAGATACGCAGTATTTT. The chain couples TRBV9 to TRBJ2-3; possible D gene TRBD2, 6 bases. The germline gives CDR1 SGDLS, CDR2 YYNGEE. Trimming removed 1 base at V and 0 bases at J, with 9 bases between. This CDR3 comprises 15 residues.

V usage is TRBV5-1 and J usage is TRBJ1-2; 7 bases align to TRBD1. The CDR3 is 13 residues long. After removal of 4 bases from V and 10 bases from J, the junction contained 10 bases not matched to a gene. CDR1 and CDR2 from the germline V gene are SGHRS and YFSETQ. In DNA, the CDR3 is TGCGCCAGCAGCCCCTCAGTGACAGGGATCTACACCTTC. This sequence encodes CASSPSVTGIYTF.

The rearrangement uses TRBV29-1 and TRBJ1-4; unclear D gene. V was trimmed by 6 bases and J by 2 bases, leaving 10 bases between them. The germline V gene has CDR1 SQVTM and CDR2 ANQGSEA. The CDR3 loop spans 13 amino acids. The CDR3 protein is CSVSGSTNEKLFF. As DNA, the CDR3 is TGCAGCGTCTCAGGCTCGACTAATGAAAAACTGTTTTTT.

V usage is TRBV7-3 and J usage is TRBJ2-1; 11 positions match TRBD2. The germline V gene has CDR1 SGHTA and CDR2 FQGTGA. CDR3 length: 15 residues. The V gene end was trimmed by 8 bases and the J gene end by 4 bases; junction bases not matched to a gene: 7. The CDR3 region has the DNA TGTGCCAGCGCTTTCGGGACTAGCGGATACAATGAGCAGTTCTTC. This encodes CASAFGTSGYNEQFF.

This CDR3 reads CASSPYGRGDEQFF. The DNA for the CDR3 is TGTGCCAGCTCACCGTACGGGCGTGGGGATGAGCAGTTCTTC. The chain recombines TRBV18 with TRBJ2-1; D remains unclear. Trimming shortened V by 3 bases and J by 8 bases, and 14 bases separated the two germline ends. From germline, CDR1 is KGHSH and CDR2 LQKENI. The CDR3 length is 14 residues.